The clone carrying this T cell receptor (beta chain) has a handful of counts. Its antigen remains unidentified. This specimen comes from a study of T cell repertoires in aging, cancer and after chemotherapy. Study-level background: Around 10 million TCR reads were in the whole dataset. Overall study results and limits: Across the chemotherapy interval, each cancer cohort showed higher median generation probability, suggesting thymic rebound.

Peripheral blood genomic DNA, not sorted cells or RNA, was the template. The CDR3 totals 16 residues. The V segment lost 5 bases and the J segment 6 bases; nucleotides outside the gene matches: 8. Germline V gives CDR1 MNHNY, CDR2 SVGAGI (reference sequence). TRB rearrangements spanning V, D and J were amplified using mixed TRB-A/B primers. TCRdb re-called the multiplex PCR reads through MiXCR, storing one row per CDR3 protein. The table records more than 9,500 distinct CDR3 sequences, approximately 30% of them present only once. The source is a human donor in good health. The donor label of this sample is uncertain. The J gene is TRBJ2-1, the V gene TRBV6-6, with 12 bases matching TRBD2. Sequenced: blood. CDR3 sequence: CASSTPLAGGINEQFF. In nucleotides, the CDR3 is TGTGCCAGCAGTACCCCTCTAGCGGGGGGGATCAATGAGCAGTTCTTC.